In this sample, the clone carrying this TCR beta chain turned up a few times. Libraries were prepared by immunoSEQ multiplex PCR; TCRdb keeps only in-frame clonotypes and omits some of them. The data hold 30,000 to 40,000 clones, with around 89% observed a single time. The CDR3 extends over 15 amino acids. Germline V gene sequence: CDR1 KGHSH, CDR2 LQKENI. The V and J ends lost 3 bases and 3 bases respectively, with 14 bases between them. The sample originates from a study of OX40 agonist ivuxolimab in advanced cancers. The V and J genes are TRBV18 and TRBJ1-1; D not certain. Here the sequenced sample was CD4+ or CD8+ T cells sorted from blood, taken in a trial of the OX40 agonist ivuxolimab. The receptor was isolated from an adult with an advanced solid tumor such as melanoma, head and neck, liver or kidney cancer. The CDR3 nucleotides are TGTGCCAGCTCACCCGGGGATTTGGGGTACACTGAAGCTTTCTTT. Translating it yields CASSPGDLGYTEAFF.